A selection of T cell receptor beta chains follows, all from one sample in a study of cytomegalovirus exposure and HLA in healthy donors. This table comes from immunoSEQ multiplex PCR, and its TCRdb copy is limited to in-frame clones, with some not included. The sample has approximately 89,000 clones, around 74% seen once. Material for sequencing was PBMCs. The receptors were gathered from a man in his thirties or forties in good health and CMV-seropositive. Each CDR3 is given with its conserved first and last residue. Each record gives: D gene, J gene, V gene, clone size, CDR3 protein, CDR3 DNA. The D gene is left open where the match is weak. Not all rows give a size; the values are once, few, many and, for expanded clones, a class.

d_call: TRBD2; j_call: TRBJ2-5; v_call: TRBV5-4; clone_size: NA; cdr3_aa: CASSLLRGGTDQETQYF; cdr3_nt: TGTGCCAGCAGCTTGCTTCGCGGGGGTACTGACCAAGAGACCCAGTACTTC
d_call: NA; j_call: TRBJ2-3; v_call: TRBV6-1; clone_size: NA; cdr3_aa: CASRQGADTQYF; cdr3_nt: TGTGCCAGCCGGCAGGGTGCAGATACGCAGTATTTT
d_call: NA; j_call: TRBJ2-3; v_call: TRBV5-5; clone_size: once; cdr3_aa: CASSLVGGASTDTQYF; cdr3_nt: TGTGCCAGCAGCTTGGTTGGCGGGGCTAGCACAGATACGCAGTATTTT
d_call: TRBD1; j_call: TRBJ1-2; v_call: TRBV19; clone_size: NA; cdr3_aa: CATKTGQDYGYTF; cdr3_nt: TGTGCCACTAAGACAGGACAGGACTATGGCTACACCTTC
d_call: NA; j_call: TRBJ2-3; v_call: TRBV16; clone_size: once; cdr3_aa: CASSQSQRNTDTQYF; cdr3_nt: TGTGCCAGCAGCCAATCACAGCGGAACACAGATACGCAGTATTTT
d_call: TRBD1; j_call: TRBJ2-5; v_call: TRBV5-1; clone_size: NA; cdr3_aa: CASGSVTGEETQYF; cdr3_nt: TGCGCCAGCGGATCTGTAACAGGGGAAGAGACCCAGTACTTC
d_call: TRBD2; j_call: TRBJ2-5; v_call: TRBV5-1; clone_size: NA; cdr3_aa: CASSYGLAGGETQYF; cdr3_nt: TGCGCCAGCAGCTACGGACTAGCGGGGGGAGAGACCCAGTACTTC
d_call: TRBD1; j_call: TRBJ2-7; v_call: TRBV9; clone_size: few; cdr3_aa: CASSAAGQGSYEQYF; cdr3_nt: TGTGCCAGCAGCGCCGCCGGACAGGGGTCCTACGAGCAGTACTTC
d_call: TRBD1; j_call: TRBJ1-4; v_call: TRBV7-9; clone_size: NA; cdr3_aa: CSSSLGQGGEKLFF; cdr3_nt: TGTTCCAGCAGCTTAGGACAGGGAGGCGAAAAACTGTTTTTT
d_call: NA; j_call: TRBJ2-7; v_call: TRBV5-1; clone_size: NA; cdr3_aa: CASSLGAYEQYF; cdr3_nt: TGCGCCAGCAGCTTGGGCGCCTACGAGCAGTACTTC
d_call: NA; j_call: TRBJ2-1; v_call: TRBV5-1; clone_size: NA; cdr3_aa: CASSLDGGLENEQFF; cdr3_nt: TGCGCCAGCAGCTTGGACGGGGGACTGGAGAATGAGCAGTTCTTC
d_call: NA; j_call: TRBJ2-7; v_call: TRBV5-1; clone_size: NA; cdr3_aa: CASSRTAGAYEQYF; cdr3_nt: TGCGCCAGCAGCAGAACAGCAGGCGCCTACGAGCAGTACTTC
d_call: TRBD1; j_call: TRBJ2-7; v_call: TRBV5-1; clone_size: NA; cdr3_aa: CASSSPPGGVNEQYF; cdr3_nt: TGCGCCAGCAGCTCCCCACCAGGGGGTGTCAACGAGCAGTACTTC
d_call: TRBD2; j_call: TRBJ2-7; v_call: TRBV4-1; clone_size: NA; cdr3_aa: CASSHGRGGGIYEQYF; cdr3_nt: TGCGCCAGCAGCCATGGACGGGGCGGGGGAATCTACGAGCAGTACTTC
d_call: TRBD1; j_call: TRBJ2-7; v_call: TRBV2; clone_size: NA; cdr3_aa: CASRTGGSEQYF; cdr3_nt: TGTGCCAGCAGGACAGGGGGTAGCGAGCAGTACTTC
d_call: NA; j_call: TRBJ1-2; v_call: TRBV29-1; clone_size: once; cdr3_aa: CSVEGRGFNGYTF; cdr3_nt: TGCAGCGTTGAGGGCAGGGGTTTTAATGGCTACACCTTC
d_call: NA; j_call: TRBJ2-2; v_call: TRBV2; clone_size: NA; cdr3_aa: CARTTENTGELFF; cdr3_nt: TGTGCCAGAACGACAGAAAACACCGGGGAGCTGTTTTTT
d_call: TRBD1; j_call: TRBJ1-2; v_call: TRBV5-1; clone_size: NA; cdr3_aa: CASSWDRNLYGYTF; cdr3_nt: TGCGCCAGCAGCTGGGACAGAAACCTCTATGGCTACACCTTC
d_call: NA; j_call: TRBJ2-1; v_call: TRBV19; clone_size: NA; cdr3_aa: CASSISSGYNEQFF; cdr3_nt: TGTGCCAGTAGTATTTCGAGCGGGTACAATGAGCAGTTCTTC
d_call: TRBD1; j_call: TRBJ1-1; v_call: TRBV7-3; clone_size: NA; cdr3_aa: CASSTGTGGTEAFF; cdr3_nt: TGTGCCAGCAGCACCGGGACAGGGGGCACTGAAGCTTTCTTT
d_call: NA; j_call: TRBJ1-3; v_call: TRBV7-8; clone_size: NA; cdr3_aa: CASSSAGLSGNTIYF; cdr3_nt: TGTGCCAGCAGCTCCGCGGGACTCTCTGGAAACACCATATATTTT
d_call: NA; j_call: TRBJ1-2; v_call: TRBV9; clone_size: NA; cdr3_aa: CASSGDIANYGYTF; cdr3_nt: TGTGCCAGCAGTGGGGACATTGCTAACTATGGCTACACCTTC
d_call: TRBD1; j_call: TRBJ1-1; v_call: TRBV2; clone_size: NA; cdr3_aa: CASSPGTGGVTEAFF; cdr3_nt: TGTGCCAGCAGCCCCGGGACAGGGGGCGTCACTGAAGCTTTCTTT
d_call: NA; j_call: TRBJ2-6; v_call: TRBV7-6; clone_size: NA; cdr3_aa: CASSLDSQTGANVLTF; cdr3_nt: TGTGCCAGCAGCTTAGACAGTCAAACTGGGGCCAACGTCCTGACTTTC
d_call: TRBD1; j_call: TRBJ1-5; v_call: TRBV2; clone_size: NA; cdr3_aa: CAGGTDPWEPQHF; cdr3_nt: TGTGCCGGAGGGACAGATCCATGGGAGCCCCAGCATTTT
d_call: TRBD1; j_call: TRBJ2-6; v_call: TRBV5-8; clone_size: few; cdr3_aa: CAILTGNWGANVLTF; cdr3_nt: TGTGCCATCCTGACAGGGAATTGGGGGGCCAACGTCCTGACTTTC
d_call: NA; j_call: TRBJ2-2; v_call: TRBV2; clone_size: NA; cdr3_aa: CASNPDTGELFF; cdr3_nt: TGTGCCAGCAACCCGGACACCGGGGAGCTGTTTTTT
d_call: NA; j_call: TRBJ1-2; v_call: TRBV2; clone_size: NA; cdr3_aa: CASSPQVNYGYTF; cdr3_nt: TGTGCCAGCAGTCCACAGGTTAACTATGGCTACACCTTC
d_call: NA; j_call: TRBJ2-1; v_call: TRBV30; clone_size: NA; cdr3_aa: CAWSVGAGYNEQFF; cdr3_nt: TGTGCCTGGAGTGTGGGGGCCGGATACAATGAGCAGTTCTTC
d_call: TRBD1; j_call: TRBJ2-7; v_call: TRBV11-2; clone_size: NA; cdr3_aa: CASSPLARQGIYEQYF; cdr3_nt: TGTGCCAGCAGCCCCCTCGCAAGACAGGGTATCTACGAGCAGTACTTC
d_call: NA; j_call: TRBJ1-2; v_call: TRBV7-8; clone_size: NA; cdr3_aa: CASSLGPGNNYGYTF; cdr3_nt: TGTGCCAGCAGCTTAGGTCCAGGGAATAACTATGGCTACACCTTC
d_call: TRBD1; j_call: TRBJ2-7; v_call: TRBV28; clone_size: NA; cdr3_aa: CASIPGQGPYEQYF; cdr3_nt: TGTGCCAGCATCCCGGGACAGGGTCCCTACGAGCAGTACTTC
d_call: NA; j_call: TRBJ2-7; v_call: TRBV9; clone_size: once; cdr3_aa: CASSSGQEYEQYF; cdr3_nt: TGTGCCAGCAGCTCAGGACAAGAATACGAGCAGTACTTC
d_call: NA; j_call: TRBJ2-5; v_call: TRBV4-2; clone_size: NA; cdr3_aa: CASSLSRGLVETQYF; cdr3_nt: TGTGCCAGCAGCCTGTCCCGTGGACTTGTGGAGACCCAGTACTTC
d_call: NA; j_call: TRBJ1-2; v_call: TRBV7-9; clone_size: NA; cdr3_aa: CASSLDPANYGYTF; cdr3_nt: TGTGCCAGCAGCTTAGATCCAGCTAACTATGGCTACACCTTC
d_call: NA; j_call: TRBJ2-7; v_call: TRBV7-8; clone_size: NA; cdr3_aa: CASSLVGRGAYEQYF; cdr3_nt: TGTGCCAGCAGCTTAGTTGGGCGGGGTGCCTACGAGCAGTACTTC
d_call: TRBD2; j_call: TRBJ2-3; v_call: TRBV15; clone_size: NA; cdr3_aa: CATSRALAVFSTDTQYF; cdr3_nt: TGTGCCACCAGCAGAGCCCTAGCGGTTTTTAGCACAGATACGCAGTATTTT
d_call: NA; j_call: TRBJ2-5; v_call: TRBV6-5; clone_size: few; cdr3_aa: CASRPLDGGETQYF; cdr3_nt: TGTGCCAGCAGGCCCCTCGACGGAGGGGAGACCCAGTACTTC
d_call: TRBD1; j_call: TRBJ2-7; v_call: TRBV7-8; clone_size: NA; cdr3_aa: CASSFGTGVFYEQYF; cdr3_nt: TGTGCCAGCAGCTTCGGCACAGGGGTTTTCTACGAGCAGTACTTC
d_call: NA; j_call: TRBJ1-5; v_call: TRBV6-1; clone_size: NA; cdr3_aa: CASSELGRRFNQPQHF; cdr3_nt: TGTGCCAGCAGTGAACTGGGCCGGAGGTTCAATCAGCCCCAGCATTTT
d_call: TRBD1; j_call: TRBJ2-7; v_call: TRBV28; clone_size: NA; cdr3_aa: CASRKTGSYEQYF; cdr3_nt: TGTGCCAGCCGAAAGACAGGGTCCTACGAGCAGTACTTC
d_call: TRBD1; j_call: TRBJ2-7; v_call: TRBV25-1; clone_size: once; cdr3_aa: CASSALQGPKRYEQYF; cdr3_nt: TGTGCCAGCAGTGCCCTACAGGGGCCCAAGCGGTACGAGCAGTACTTC
d_call: NA; j_call: TRBJ2-7; v_call: TRBV11-2; clone_size: NA; cdr3_aa: CASSTGTGHLGQYF; cdr3_nt: TGTGCCAGCAGCACCGGGACTGGCCATTTGGGGCAGTACTTC
d_call: TRBD2; j_call: TRBJ2-5; v_call: TRBV5-1; clone_size: NA; cdr3_aa: CASSATGTSRGTQYF; cdr3_nt: TGCGCCAGCAGCGCAACCGGGACTAGTAGGGGGACCCAGTACTTC
d_call: NA; j_call: TRBJ2-5; v_call: TRBV6-5; clone_size: NA; cdr3_aa: CASSYQGRQYF; cdr3_nt: TGTGCCAGCAGCTACCAGGGGAGACAGTACTTC
d_call: NA; j_call: TRBJ1-3; v_call: TRBV5-6; clone_size: NA; cdr3_aa: CASSARWSPGYTIYF; cdr3_nt: TGTGCCAGCAGCGCCCGGTGGTCCCCAGGATACACCATATATTTT
d_call: NA; j_call: TRBJ2-1; v_call: TRBV15; clone_size: NA; cdr3_aa: CATSSQELSSYNEQFF; cdr3_nt: TGTGCCACCAGCAGTCAGGAACTGAGCTCCTACAATGAGCAGTTCTTC
d_call: NA; j_call: TRBJ1-4; v_call: TRBV11-1; clone_size: NA; cdr3_aa: CASSSSERPAPNEKLFF; cdr3_nt: TGTGCCAGCAGCTCGTCGGAGAGGCCAGCGCCTAATGAAAAACTGTTTTTT
d_call: TRBD2; j_call: TRBJ2-7; v_call: TRBV6-5; clone_size: NA; cdr3_aa: CASSYSAGGHYEQYF; cdr3_nt: TGTGCCAGCAGTTACTCAGCGGGGGGCCACTACGAGCAGTACTTC
d_call: NA; j_call: TRBJ2-7; v_call: TRBV10-3; clone_size: NA; cdr3_aa: CAISESRQGRVEQYF; cdr3_nt: TGTGCCATCAGTGAGTCGCGACAGGGGAGGGTCGAGCAGTACTTC
d_call: TRBD1; j_call: TRBJ1-1; v_call: TRBV4-3; clone_size: once; cdr3_aa: CASSQDSDRGTEAFF; cdr3_nt: TGCGCCAGCAGCCAAGATTCGGACAGGGGCACTGAAGCTTTCTTT
d_call: NA; j_call: TRBJ1-2; v_call: TRBV5-4; clone_size: few; cdr3_aa: CASSLVPRSLNNYGYTF; cdr3_nt: TGTGCCAGCAGCTTGGTGCCCCGGAGCCTAAATAACTATGGCTACACCTTC
d_call: TRBD1; j_call: TRBJ1-2; v_call: TRBV5-1; clone_size: NA; cdr3_aa: CASSRDRADGGYTF; cdr3_nt: TGCGCCAGCAGCCGTGACAGGGCGGATGGTGGCTACACCTTC
d_call: TRBD2; j_call: TRBJ2-7; v_call: TRBV12-5; clone_size: NA; cdr3_aa: CARTRQPGLAGGPSEQYF; cdr3_nt: TGTGCTAGAACCAGGCAACCAGGACTAGCGGGGGGGCCTTCCGAGCAGTACTTC